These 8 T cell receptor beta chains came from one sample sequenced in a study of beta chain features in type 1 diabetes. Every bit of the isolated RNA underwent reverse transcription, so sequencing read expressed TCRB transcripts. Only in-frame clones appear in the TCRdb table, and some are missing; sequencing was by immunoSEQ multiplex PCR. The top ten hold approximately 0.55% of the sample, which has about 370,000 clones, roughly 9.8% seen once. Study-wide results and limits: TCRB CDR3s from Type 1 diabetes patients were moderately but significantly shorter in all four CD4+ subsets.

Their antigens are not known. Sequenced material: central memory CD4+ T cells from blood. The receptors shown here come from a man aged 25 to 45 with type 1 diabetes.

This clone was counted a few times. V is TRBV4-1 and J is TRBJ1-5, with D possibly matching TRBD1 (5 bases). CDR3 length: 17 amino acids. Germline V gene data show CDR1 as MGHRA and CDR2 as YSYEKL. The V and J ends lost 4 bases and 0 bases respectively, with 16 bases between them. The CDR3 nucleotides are TGCGCCAGCAGCCGGGACGGATCTTCCTATAGCAATCAGCCCCAGCATTTT. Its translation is CASSRDGSSYSNQPQHF.

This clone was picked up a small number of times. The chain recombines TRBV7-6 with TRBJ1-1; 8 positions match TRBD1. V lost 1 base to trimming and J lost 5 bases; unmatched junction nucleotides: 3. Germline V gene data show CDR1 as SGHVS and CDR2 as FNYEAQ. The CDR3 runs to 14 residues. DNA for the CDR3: TGTGCCAGCAGCTTAGGACAGGGGAGTACTGAAGCTTTCTTT. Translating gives CASSLGQGSTEAFF.

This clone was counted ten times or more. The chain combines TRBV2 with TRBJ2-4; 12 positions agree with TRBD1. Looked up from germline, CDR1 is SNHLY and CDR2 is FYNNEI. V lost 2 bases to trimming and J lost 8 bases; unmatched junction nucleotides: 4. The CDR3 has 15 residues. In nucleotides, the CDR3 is TGTGCCAGCAGTGAACAGGGACAGGGGGCAGACATTCAGTACTTC. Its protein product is CASSEQGQGADIQYF.

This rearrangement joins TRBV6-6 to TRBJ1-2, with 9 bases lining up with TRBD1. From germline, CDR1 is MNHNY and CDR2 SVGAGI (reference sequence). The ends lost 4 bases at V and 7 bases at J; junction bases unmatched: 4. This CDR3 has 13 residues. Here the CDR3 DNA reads TGTGCCAGCAGTTTAAACAGGGGGCTTGGCTACACCTTC. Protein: CASSLNRGLGYTF.

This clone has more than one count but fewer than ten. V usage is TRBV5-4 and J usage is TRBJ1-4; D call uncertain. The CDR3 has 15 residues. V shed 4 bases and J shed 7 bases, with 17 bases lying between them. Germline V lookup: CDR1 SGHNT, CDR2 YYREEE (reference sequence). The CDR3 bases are TGTGCCAGCAGCCCCGTCCGGGGTACGAGTGAAAAACTGTTTTTT. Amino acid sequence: CASSPVRGTSEKLFF. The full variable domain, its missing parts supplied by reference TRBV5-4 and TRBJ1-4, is ETGVTQSPTHLIKTRGQQVTLRCSSQSGHNTVSWYQQALGQGPQFIFQYYREEENGRGNFPPRFSGLQFPNYSSELNVNALELDDSALYLCASSPVRGTSEKLFFGSGTQLSVL.

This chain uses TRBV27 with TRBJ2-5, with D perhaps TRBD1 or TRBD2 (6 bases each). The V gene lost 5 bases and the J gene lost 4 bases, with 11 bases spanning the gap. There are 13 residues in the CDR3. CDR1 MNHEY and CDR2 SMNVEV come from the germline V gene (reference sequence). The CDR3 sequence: CASSEGGRETQYF. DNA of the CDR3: TGTGCCAGCAGTGAGGGGGGCCGAGAGACCCAGTACTTC.

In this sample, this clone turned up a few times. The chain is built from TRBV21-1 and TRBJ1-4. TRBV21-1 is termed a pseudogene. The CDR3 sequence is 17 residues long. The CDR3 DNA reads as TGTGCCAGCAGCAAAGCGCGGGGGAAGACAACTAATGAAAAACTGTTTTTT. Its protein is CASSKARGKTTNEKLFF.

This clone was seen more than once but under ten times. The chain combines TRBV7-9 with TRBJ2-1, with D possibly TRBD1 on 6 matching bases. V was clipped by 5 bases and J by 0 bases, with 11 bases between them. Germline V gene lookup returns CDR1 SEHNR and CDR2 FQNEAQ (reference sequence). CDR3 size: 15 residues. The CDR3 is CASSLQGSSYNEQFF. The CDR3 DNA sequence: TGTGCCAGCAGCCTACAGGGAAGCTCCTACAATGAGCAGTTCTTC.